The entry below gives a single TCR beta chain sequence along with its context. The sample comes from a study of T cell changes during pregnancy in multiple sclerosis. The assay was immunoSEQ multiplex PCR, and TCRdb's table has in-frame clones only and misses some. Of roughly 110,000 clones listed, around 90% are singletons. Trimming shortened V by 6 bases and J by 9 bases, and 21 bases separated the two germline ends. Germline V gene lookup returns CDR1 WNHNN and CDR2 SYGVQD (reference sequence). This CDR3 contains 15 residues. This material consisted of peripheral blood, taken before pregnancy. V is TRBV10-1 and J is TRBJ2-1, with a weak D call TRBD1 (5 bases). The receptor's source is a female donor with multiple sclerosis, enrolled in a pregnancy study. CDR3 amino acids: CASRRIQVYRREQFF. The CDR3 bases are TGCGCCAGCAGAAGGATACAGGTTTACCGGCGTGAGCAGTTCTTC.